The 15 T cell receptor beta chains below were found in one sample sequenced in a study of naive and memory T cell subsets. Overall study findings and caveats: Naive repertoires, especially CD8, held a few larger clonotypes, possibly memory cells re-expressing CD45RA.

These receptors are not linked to any known antigen. Both TRBC1 and TRBC2 were covered by a beta constant-region primer of two equimolar oligonucleotides. Ligated cDNA was amplified by four rounds of PCR with nested alpha and beta constant-region primers and SP2. Each CDR3 protein gets one entry after TCRdb re-called the UMI-ligation and nested PCR reads with MiXCR. The table includes about 150,000 distinct CDR3 sequences, approximately 22% detected once. The material sequenced was naive CD4+ T cells from blood. The receptors derive from a human donor in good health.

This clonotype was seen a single time. This chain connects TRBV14 to TRBJ2-3; D not certain. The germline V gene encodes CDR1 SGHDN and CDR2 FVKESK. The CDR3 runs to 14 residues. The V and J ends lost 0 bases and 7 bases respectively, with 11 bases between them. CDR3 in DNA: TGTGCCAGCAGCCAAGAGCGGCTCAGGAATACGCAGTATTTT. Residues: CASSQERLRNTQYF.

The genes are TRBV14 and TRBJ2-7; D may correspond to TRBD1 or TRBD2 (5 bases each). Trimming stripped 1 base from V and 5 bases from J, with 12 bases between. The CDR3 is 14 residues long. The germline V gene encodes CDR1 SGHDN and CDR2 FVKESK. CDR3 protein: CASSQGVWGNEQYF. CDR3 coding DNA: TGTGCCAGCAGCCAAGGGGTTTGGGGGAACGAGCAGTACTTC.

This clonotype was seen a few times. The chain carries TRBV12-3 or TRBV12-4 and TRBJ1-6; D remains unclear. Trimming took off 1 base at V and 12 bases at J, with 10 bases between the two ends. The CDR3 runs to 13 residues. The CDR3 is CASSLGQLIPLHF. The CDR3, as DNA: TGTGCCAGCAGTTTAGGGCAGCTAATACCCCTCCACTTT.

The chain recombines TRBV3-1 with TRBJ1-6, with unresolved D. V gave up 3 bases and J gave up 6 bases, with 0 bases separating them. Germline assignment: CDR1 LGHDT and CDR2 YNNKEL (reference sequence). The CDR3 sequence is 11 residues long. The CDR3 sequence is CASSHNSPLHF. The CDR3 bases are TGTGCCAGCAGCCATAATTCACCCCTCCACTTT.

This chain links TRBV5-1 with TRBJ2-7; D unclear. Germline loops: CDR1 SGHRS, CDR2 YFSETQ. V lost 0 bases to trimming and J lost 4 bases, with 11 bases between them. The CDR3 is made up of 14 amino acids. DNA of the CDR3: TGCGCCAGCAGCTTGGACCCAGACAAATACGAGCAGTACTTC. This codes for CASSLDPDKYEQYF.

The chain uses TRBV13 and TRBJ2-7; TRBD2 agrees at 9 bases. Losses at the gene ends were 2 bases for V and 7 bases for J; bases not matched to a gene: 15. This CDR3 has 17 residues. CDR1 PRHDT and CDR2 FYEKMQ come from the germline V gene (reference sequence). CDR3 bases: TGTGCCAGCAGCTTAACTCTGGGCCCGGCTAGCGGGGCGGAGCAGTACTTC. Protein sequence: CASSLTLGPASGAEQYF.

This clonotype turned up a few times. The gene calls are TRBV5-5 and TRBJ1-4; 7 bases line up with TRBD1. The germline V gene has CDR1 SGHKS and CDR2 YYEKEE (reference sequence). Trimming cost V 4 bases and J 0 bases; bases outside gene matches: 6. There are 16 residues in the CDR3. CDR3 coding DNA: TGTGCCAGCAGCCGCGGACAGGTTGCAACTAATGAAAAACTGTTTTTT. Amino acid sequence: CASSRGQVATNEKLFF.

The chain combines TRBV6-5 with TRBJ2-7; possibly TRBD2 for D (7 bases). From germline, CDR1 is MNHEY and CDR2 SVGAGI. V was cut by 8 bases and J by 0 bases, with 14 bases left in between. The CDR3 contains 14 residues. Here the CDR3 DNA reads TGTGCCAGCGGGGGGGGCTATGGCTCCTACGAGCAGTACTTC. Translation: CASGGGYGSYEQYF.

A note on this clonotype: This clone may be a read error of a much larger clone one base away. V gene TRBV29-1 combines with J gene TRBJ2-3, with D possibly called TRBD1 or TRBD2 (6 bases each). The CDR3 loop spans 14 amino acids. Germline V gene lookup returns CDR1 SQVTM and CDR2 ANQGSEA. CDR3 residues: CSVEDSTSTDTRYF. CDR3 DNA: TGCAGCGTGGAGGACAGCACTAGCACAGATACGCGGTATTTT.

This sequence joins TRBV28 and TRBJ2-7; D is possibly TRBD1 (6 bases). V gave up 10 bases and J gave up 2 bases, with 15 bases separating them. The CDR3 runs to 13 residues. From germline, CDR1 is MDHEN and CDR2 SYDVKM. As DNA, the CDR3 is TGTGCCACCCATGGGGGCCAAACCTACGAGCAGTACTTC. Protein: CATHGGQTYEQYF.

This clonotype was seen only a few times. The V call is TRBV20-1, the J call TRBJ2-1, with 11 bases that match TRBD1. Unmatched junction bases numbered 11, after V lost 6 bases and J lost 10 bases. Germline V gene lookup returns CDR1 DFQATT and CDR2 SNEGSKA (reference sequence). The CDR3 totals 14 residues. CDR3 sequence reads: CSAPRTGGKEEQFF. CDR3 sequence (DNA): TGCAGTGCACCCCGGACAGGGGGCAAGGAGGAGCAGTTCTTC.

This chain links TRBV10-3 with TRBJ1-6, with a tentative D call TRBD1 (6 bases). Trimming cost V 3 bases and J 10 bases, with 16 bases left between them. Germline CDR1 is ENHRY and CDR2 is SYGVKD. The length of the CDR3 is 15 residues. The CDR3 is CAISEMGGRRSPLHF. In DNA form, the CDR3 reads TGTGCCATCAGTGAAATGGGGGGGCGACGATCACCCCTCCACTTT.

This clonotype was observed at least ten times. V gene TRBV29-1 combines with J gene TRBJ2-2, with TRBD2 matching 7 bases. This CDR3 has 13 amino acids. Germline-derived CDR1 and CDR2 are SQVTM and ANQGSEA. V gave up 3 bases and J gave up 6 bases; unmatched junction bases: 4. CDR3 bases: TGCAGCGTTGAGAAGACTAGCCCCGGGGAGCTGTTTTTT. Translated, it gives CSVEKTSPGELFF.

This clonotype was seen at least ten times. The rearrangement joins TRBV19 to TRBJ2-7; D tentatively reads TRBD1 or TRBD2 (5 bases each). Germline V lookup: CDR1 LNHDA, CDR2 SQIVND (reference sequence). The CDR3 sequence is 14 residues long. The V and J ends lost 4 bases and 5 bases respectively, with 15 bases between them. In DNA, the CDR3 is TGTGCCAGTAGTAATGCCGCCGGGGCCAACGAGCAGTACTTC. This gives the protein CASSNAAGANEQYF. The entire variable domain, with the rest obtained from reference TRBV19 and TRBJ2-7, is as follows: DGGITQSPKYLFRKEGQNVTLSCEQNLNHDAMYWYRQDPGQGLRLIYYSQIVNDFQKGDIAEGYSVSREKKESFPLTVTSAQKNPTAFYLCASSNAAGANEQYFGPGTRLTVT.

The CDR3 DNA reads as TGTGCCAGCAGTTCGACAGGGTTCCCCACTGAAGCTTTCTTT. Protein sequence: CASSSTGFPTEAFF. J is TRBJ1-1 and V is TRBV6-5, with 7 nucleotides matching TRBD1. Germline CDR1 reads MNHEY; CDR2 reads SVGAGI. The CDR3 length is 14 residues. The trim removed 4 bases at V and 4 bases at J, leaving 6 bases unmatched.